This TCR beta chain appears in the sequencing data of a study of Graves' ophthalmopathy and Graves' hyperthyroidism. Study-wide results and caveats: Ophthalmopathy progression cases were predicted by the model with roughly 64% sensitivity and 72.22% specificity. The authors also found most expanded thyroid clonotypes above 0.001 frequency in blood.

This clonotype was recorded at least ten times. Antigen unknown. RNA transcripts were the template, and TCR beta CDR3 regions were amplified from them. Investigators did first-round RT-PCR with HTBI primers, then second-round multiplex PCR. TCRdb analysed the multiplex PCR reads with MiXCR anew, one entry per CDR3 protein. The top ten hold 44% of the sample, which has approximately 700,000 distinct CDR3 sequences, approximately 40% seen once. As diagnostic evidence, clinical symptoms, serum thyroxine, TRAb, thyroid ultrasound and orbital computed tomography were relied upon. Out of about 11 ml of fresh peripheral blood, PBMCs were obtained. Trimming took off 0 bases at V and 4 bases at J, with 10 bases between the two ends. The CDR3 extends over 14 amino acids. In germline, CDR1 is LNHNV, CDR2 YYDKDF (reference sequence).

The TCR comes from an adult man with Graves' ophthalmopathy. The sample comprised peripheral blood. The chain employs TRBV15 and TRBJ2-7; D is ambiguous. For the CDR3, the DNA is TGTGCCACCAGCAGAGATAGGAGTGGATACGAGCAGTACTTC. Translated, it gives CATSRDRSGYEQYF.